This entry features one T cell receptor (beta chain) sequence. Its antigen is not known. A 5'RACE reaction primed in the constant segment made cDNA libraries of TCR alpha and TCR beta, and these carried sample barcodes and UMIs. TCRdb itself ran the 5' RACE reads through MiXCR, one entry per CDR3 protein. The repertoire consists of hundreds of thousands of distinct CDR3 sequences, with approximately 21% occurring once and the leading ten covering around 9.2%. The sample is drawn from a study of T-cell memory formation after mild COVID-19. Overall study context: The TCR clusters were mostly specific to one donor.

Study results and caveats: Day 15 to 85 contractors were CD4/CD8 balanced; later expanders leaned CD4+. The study detected some responding clones in pre-infection memory, suggesting cross-reactive memory joined.

V was clipped by 4 bases and J by 4 bases; unmatched bases: 7. Germline V gene sequence: CDR1 SGHVS, CDR2 FQNEAQ. CDR3 length: 15 residues. The clonotype was recovered from an adult woman who had mild COVID-19 (a few samples of this study predate the infection). Cell type and time point are not known. The sample comprised PBMCs or a T cell subset sorted from them (not recorded which). This chain links TRBV7-8 with TRBJ2-1; 7 nucleotides match TRBD2. Here the CDR3 reads CASSSSAGAYNEQFF. CDR3 coding DNA: TGTGCCAGCAGCTCCTCCGCGGGAGCTTACAATGAGCAGTTCTTC.